A selection of T cell receptor beta chains follows, all from one sample in a study of TIL therapy for anti-PD-1-resistant metastatic lung cancer. Sequenced by immunoSEQ multiplex PCR; TCRdb stores in-frame clones only, minus some. This sample yields approximately 16,000 clones, of which approximately 74% are seen a single time; under 45% belongs to the top ten. The sample here was blood, taken at baseline. The receptors were gathered from a person aged 25-85 years with non-small cell lung cancer. Each CDR3 is given with its conserved first and last residue. The D gene is left open where the match is weak.

d_call	v_call	cdr3_length	j_call	cdr3_aa
NA	TRBV7-6	15	TRBJ2-2	CASSRFNRVTGELFF
NA	TRBV7-7	21	TRBJ2-7	CASSLRRKEVPPPLAAYEQYF
TRBD1	TRBV6-1	13	TRBJ2-3	CASRTGGTDTQYF
NA	TRBV7-2	11	TRBJ2-1	CASSLWGEQFF
NA	TRBV6-4	15	TRBJ1-5	CASSDRGASNQPQHF
NA	TRBV12-5	14	TRBJ1-4	CASGLWPGREKLFF
TRBD2	TRBV7-7	14	TRBJ2-5	CASSSSGTKETQYF
NA	TRBV6-1	17	TRBJ1-2	CASSEARKGSRVRGYTF
TRBD1	TRBV19	15	TRBJ1-2	CASTLGGQGAQGYTF
NA	TRBV4-3	14	TRBJ1-1	CASSRGYPNTEAFF
TRBD2	TRBV4-3	15	TRBJ2-5	CASSPSGGAEETQYF
TRBD1	TRBV2	16	TRBJ2-6	CASIPGGAGGANVLTF
NA	TRBV19	15	TRBJ2-7	CASSIDPVLSYEQYF
TRBD2	TRBV12-5	17	TRBJ2-1	CASGSFLSGGANNEQFF
NA	TRBV19	11	TRBJ1-2	CASSNDYGYTF
NA	TRBV5-1	13	TRBJ2-2	CASSASMTGELFF
NA	TRBV5-1	13	TRBJ2-1	CASSFGKSGEQFF
NA	TRBV25-1	13	TRBJ1-4	CASSESPSEKLFF
NA	TRBV7-9	12	TRBJ2-1	CASTGIYNEQFF
TRBD1	TRBV11-2	16	TRBJ2-7	CASSRTGALGTYEQYF
TRBD1	TRBV7-2	14	TRBJ2-7	CASSFGQGPYEQYF
TRBD1	TRBV9	16	TRBJ2-2	CASSVASGQITGELFF
TRBD2	TRBV11-2	17	TRBJ2-1	CASSLAWGGGAYNEQFF
NA	TRBV4-1	17	TRBJ2-2	CASSQVDMGFLFGELFF
NA	TRBV14	14	TRBJ2-3	CASSQNRHTDTQYF
TRBD2	TRBV7-9	16	TRBJ2-3	CASSQRTSGLTDTQYF
TRBD2	TRBV2	13	TRBJ2-5	CASSSGGQETQYF
NA	TRBV5-1	15	TRBJ1-1	CASSLGRAVNTEAFF
NA	TRBV5-6	14	TRBJ2-5	CASSLDRKQETQYF